This T cell receptor beta chain was sequenced in a study of blood T cell repertoires in COVID-19. At the level of the study: The United States, Italy and Spain supplied acute and convalescent COVID-19 samples. Sources were T cells, B-cell-depleted T cells, or PBMCs; the material itself was cDNA or gDNA.

As originally analysed: Scientists estimated how many nucleated cells there were by amplifying reference gene primers. Only in-frame clones appear in the TCRdb table, and some are missing; sequencing was by immunoSEQ multiplex PCR. D and trimming come from the DNA, and the V and J calls and clone size come from that table. The table includes 85,000 to 130,000 clones, about 88% detected once. The germline V and J ends were trimmed by 3 bases and 4 bases, with 9 bases remaining between them. The CDR3 consists of 13 residues. Germline CDR1 SNHLY, CDR2 FYNNEI. This chain joins TRBV2 and TRBJ1-2; D is unclear. This TCR was recovered from a human donor in a cohort sampled during active COVID-19. The specimen sequenced was peripheral blood. This chain's CDR3 is CASSEGHRYGYTF. The CDR3 DNA reads as TGTGCCAGCAGTGAGGGCCACCGCTATGGCTACACCTTC.